Shown below are 14 T cell receptor beta chains from a single sample sequenced in a study of blood T cell repertoires in COVID-19. Generated by immunoSEQ multiplex PCR, the TCRdb table keeps only in-frame clones and is missing some. The sample lists 120,000 or so clones; around 87% were seen once. The material sequenced was peripheral blood. The receptor set was obtained from a woman aged 55-70 years with acute or convalescent COVID-19.

The chain is built from TRBV11-2 and TRBJ2-2; D possibly corresponds to TRBD2 (6 bases). This CDR3 has 17 residues. Deletions cut 1 base from V and 5 bases from J, with 17 bases between. From germline, CDR1 is SGHAT and CDR2 FQNNGV. The CDR3 spells CASSLGDSARKTGELFF. DNA for the CDR3: TGTGCCAGCAGCTTAGGGGACTCAGCGCGGAAAACCGGGGAGCTGTTTTTT. The entire variable domain, with the rest obtained from reference TRBV11-2 and TRBJ2-2, is as follows: EAGVAQSPRYKIIEKRQSVAFWCNPISGHATLYWYQQILGQGPKLLIQFQNNGVVDDSQLPKDRFSAERLKGVDSTLKIQPAKLEDSAVYLCASSLGDSARKTGELFFGEGSRLTVL.

This rearrangement joins TRBV25-1 to TRBJ2-3; 15 nucleotides agree with TRBD2. The J segment lost 3 bases and the V segment lost 5 bases, leaving 3 bases of the junction unmatched. Per the germline V gene, CDR1 is MGHDK and CDR2 is SYGVNS. CDR3 length equals 16 residues. In DNA, the CDR3 is TGTGCCAGCAGTCCCGGACTAGCGGGAGGGACAGATACGCAGTATTTT. Encoded protein: CASSPGLAGGTDTQYF.

As DNA, the CDR3 is TGTGCCAGTAGTATAACCCGGGGACAGGTGAATAATCAGCCCCAGCATTTT. Its translation is CASSITRGQVNNQPQHF. The V gene is TRBV19, the J gene TRBJ1-5; 8 positions match TRBD1. The CDR3 spans 17 residues. Trimming at V came to 2 bases and at J to 4 bases, leaving 10 bases not matched to a gene. Germline-derived CDR1 and CDR2 are LNHDA and SQIVND (reference sequence).

V gene TRBV6-5 combines with J gene TRBJ1-2; possible D gene TRBD1, 6 bases. The germline V and J ends were trimmed by 7 bases and 0 bases, with 12 bases remaining between them. CDR1 is MNHEY, CDR2 SVGAGI, per germline. The CDR3 totals 14 residues. The CDR3 here is CASNRDNTNYGYTF. CDR3 nucleotides: TGTGCCAGCAATCGGGACAACACTAACTATGGCTACACCTTC.

The chain is built from TRBV5-4 and TRBJ2-2; 15 bases align to TRBD2. This CDR3 has 19 amino acids. The germline CDR1 and CDR2 sequences are SGHNT and YYREEE (reference sequence). V lost 3 bases and J lost 3; bases outside the gene matches: 9. CDR3 amino acids: CASSSGGGLAGGYTGELFF. The CDR3 region has the DNA TGTGCCAGCAGCTCCGGCGGCGGACTAGCGGGAGGGTACACCGGGGAGCTGTTTTTT.

The V and J genes are TRBV7-2 and TRBJ2-1; maybe TRBD2 (6 bases). Germline CDR1 and CDR2: SGHTA and FQGNSA. V lost 3 bases and J lost 4, with 10 bases in between. The CDR3 is 14 amino acids. The CDR3, as DNA: TGTGCCAGCAGCTTCCAAGCGGGTTACAATGAGCAGTTCTTC. Translating it yields CASSFQAGYNEQFF.

This clone was seen only once. The chain couples TRBV7-8 to TRBJ1-1; D not resolved. Germline CDR1 and CDR2: SGHVS and FQNEAQ. The CDR3 runs 13 residues. Trimming cost V 5 bases and J 0 bases, with 7 bases left between them. CDR3 sequence reads: CASSINMNTEAFF. As DNA, the CDR3 is TGTGCCAGCAGCATTAACATGAACACTGAAGCTTTCTTT.

This chain uses TRBV7-9 with TRBJ1-6; D remains unclear. Between the trimmed V and J ends, which lost 5 bases and 10 bases, there was a span of 9 bases. The CDR3 has 12 amino acids. Germline V lookup: CDR1 SEHNR, CDR2 FQNEAQ (reference sequence). This CDR3 reads CASSQAQSPLHF. CDR3 in DNA: TGTGCCAGCAGCCAGGCCCAATCACCCCTCCACTTT.

The chain links TRBV3-1 (or the pseudogene TRBV3-2) to TRBJ1-1; TRBD1 matches at 7 bases. With 1 base clipped from V and 1 base from J, the junction kept 6 bases outside the gene matches. The CDR3 runs to 16 residues. In germline, CDR1 is LGHDT, CDR2 YNNKEL (reference sequence). The DNA for the CDR3 is TGTGCCAGCAGCCAAGTAGGAGGGGGCAGGAACACTGAAGCTTTCTTT. It translates to CASSQVGGGRNTEAFF.

This clone was seen a few times. This chain connects TRBV3-1 (or the pseudogene TRBV3-2) to TRBJ1-3; D possibly corresponds to TRBD1 (5 bases). The V gene's germline CDR1 is LGHDT and CDR2 YNNKEL (reference sequence). The CDR3 sequence is 15 residues long. V lost 6 bases to trimming and J lost 1 base, with 13 bases between them. The CDR3 nucleotides read TGTGCCAGCAGTATGCGGGGACCTTCTGGAAACACCATATATTTT. This gives the protein CASSMRGPSGNTIYF.

The chain joins TRBV3-1 (or the pseudogene TRBV3-2) to TRBJ1-1; TRBD1 might be the D (6 bases). Trimming removed 1 base at V and 0 bases at J, with 9 bases between. The CDR3 extends over 15 amino acids. CDR1 is LGHDT, CDR2 YNNKEL, per germline (reference sequence). CDR3: CASSQGTEMNTEAFF. The CDR3 nucleotides read TGTGCCAGCAGCCAAGGGACAGAAATGAACACTGAAGCTTTCTTT.

This chain connects TRBV2 to TRBJ1-4; D is uncertain. The CDR3 has 16 residues. Germline-derived CDR1 and CDR2 are SNHLY and FYNNEI. Trimming cost V 0 bases and J 4 bases, with 12 bases left between them. The CDR3 here is CASSEARIRFNEKLFF. CDR3 DNA sequence: TGTGCCAGCAGTGAAGCGCGGATTCGGTTTAATGAAAAACTGTTTTTT.

By frequency in the sample, this clone is medium-sized. The rearrangement uses TRBV4-1 and TRBJ1-1, with 8 positions matching TRBD1. Looked up from germline, CDR1 is MGHRA and CDR2 is YSYEKL. The CDR3 contains 17 residues. V gave up 3 bases and J gave up 4 bases; unmatched junction bases: 13. CDR3: CASSHGINRGGITEAFF. The CDR3 bases are TGCGCCAGCAGCCACGGTATAAACAGGGGGGGGATCACTGAAGCTTTCTTT.

V and J are TRBV2 and TRBJ1-1, with D possibly being TRBD1 (5 bases). Deletions cut 2 bases from V and 0 bases from J, with 19 bases between. Germline-derived CDR1 and CDR2 are SNHLY and FYNNEI. CDR3 length equals 18 residues. The CDR3 DNA reads TGTGCCAGCAGTGAATTCGTCCGCAGGGTTGGTGTGAACACTGAAGCTTTCTTT. Translating it yields CASSEFVRRVGVNTEAFF.